Described below is a single T cell receptor (beta chain) sequence and its context. As yet, its antigen is unknown. These data are taken from a study of cytomegalovirus exposure and HLA in healthy donors. Study-level results: Reports state that TCR beta sequences accurately predicted most subjects' HLA-A and HLA-B alleles. Association with HLA alleles at 0.05 false discovery rate was found for 15,000 to 20,000 TCR beta sequences in a later analysis. Whilst most TCR sequences proved rare, a subset of public TCRs occurred across many donors. TCR beta chain V- and J-gene trimming was linked, in a later analysis, to a missense variant in DCLRE1C.

The PCR ran on 60 Vbeta and 13 Jbeta primers. TCRdb's table, derived via immunoSEQ multiplex PCR, lists solely in-frame clones and lacks some. The sample contains about 210,000 clones, over 80% of which appear only once. With 4 bases clipped from V and 6 bases from J, the junction kept 4 bases outside the gene matches. The CDR3 loop spans 13 amino acids. The germline CDR1 and CDR2 sequences are MNHEY and SVGAGI. The TCR comes from a man aged 35-49 years in good health and CMV-seropositive. The genes are TRBV6-5 and TRBJ2-3; 7 bases match TRBD2. Sequenced material: PBMCs. The CDR3 reads CASSSLASDTQYF. The CDR3 region has the DNA TGTGCCAGCAGTTCACTAGCGTCGGATACGCAGTATTTT.